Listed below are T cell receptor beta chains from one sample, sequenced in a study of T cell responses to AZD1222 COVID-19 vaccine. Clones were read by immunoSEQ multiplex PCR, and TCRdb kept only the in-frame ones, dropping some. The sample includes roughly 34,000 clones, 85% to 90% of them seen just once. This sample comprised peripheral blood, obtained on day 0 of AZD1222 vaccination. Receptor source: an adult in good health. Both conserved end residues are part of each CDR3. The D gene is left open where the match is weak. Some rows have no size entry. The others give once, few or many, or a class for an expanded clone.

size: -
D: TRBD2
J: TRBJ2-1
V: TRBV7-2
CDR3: CASRWTSVNEQFF
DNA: TGTGCCAGCAGATGGACTAGCGTCAATGAGCAGTTCTTC

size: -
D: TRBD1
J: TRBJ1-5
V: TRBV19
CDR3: CASSILGQGAQQPQHF
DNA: TGTGCCAGTAGTATACTGGGACAGGGGGCTCAGCAGCCCCAGCATTTT

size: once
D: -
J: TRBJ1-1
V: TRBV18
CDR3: CASSLQGKNTEAFF
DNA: TGTGCCAGCTCACTACAGGGAAAGAACACTGAAGCTTTCTTT

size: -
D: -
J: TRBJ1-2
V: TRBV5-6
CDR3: CASSLGRGDGYTF
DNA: TGTGCCAGCAGCTTGGGTAGGGGAGACGGCTACACCTTC

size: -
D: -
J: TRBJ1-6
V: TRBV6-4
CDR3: CASSPGQFTSPLHF
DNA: TGTGCCAGCAGTCCCGGACAGTTTACTTCACCCCTCCACTTT

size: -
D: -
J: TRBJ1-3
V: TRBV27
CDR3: CASGRDSSGNTIYF
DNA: TGTGCCAGCGGACGGGATTCCTCTGGAAACACCATATATTTT

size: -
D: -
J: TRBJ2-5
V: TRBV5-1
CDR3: CASSLGTYQETQYF
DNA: TGCGCCAGCAGCTTGGGGACTTACCAAGAGACCCAGTACTTC

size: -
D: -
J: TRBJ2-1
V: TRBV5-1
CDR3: CASSSGQGRMRGEQFF
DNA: TGCGCCAGCAGCTCCGGACAGGGAAGGATGCGGGGGGAGCAGTTCTTC

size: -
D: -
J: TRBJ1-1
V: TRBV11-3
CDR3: CASSHKRGGLDLEGGTEAFF
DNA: TGTGCCAGCAGCCATAAACGGGGTGGCCTGGATCTAGAGGGGGGGACTGAAGCTTTCTTT

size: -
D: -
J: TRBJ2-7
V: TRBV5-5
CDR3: CASSLSGREQYF
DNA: TGTGCCAGCAGCTTGAGTGGGCGGGAGCAGTACTTC

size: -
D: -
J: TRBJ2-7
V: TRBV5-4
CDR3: CASSSEGYEQYF
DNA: TGTGCCAGCAGCTCTGAGGGTTACGAGCAGTACTTC

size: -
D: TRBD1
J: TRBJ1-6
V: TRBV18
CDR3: CASSPQQGAYNSPLHF
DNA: TGTGCCAGCTCACCACAGCAGGGGGCCTATAATTCACCCCTCCACTTT

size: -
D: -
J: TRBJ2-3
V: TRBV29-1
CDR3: CSAEGHSRYTQYF
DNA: TGCAGCGCCGAGGGACACAGCCGATATACGCAGTATTTT

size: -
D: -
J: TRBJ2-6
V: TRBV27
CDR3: CASQPDSGANVLTF
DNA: TGTGCCAGCCAACCGGACTCTGGGGCCAACGTCCTGACTTTC

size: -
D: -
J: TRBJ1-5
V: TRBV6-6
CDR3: CASRGGGNQPQHF
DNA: TGTGCCAGCAGGGGTGGGGGCAATCAGCCCCAGCATTTT

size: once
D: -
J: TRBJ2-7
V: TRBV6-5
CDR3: CASRPLVKSSYEQYF
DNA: TGTGCCAGCAGACCACTAGTAAAGAGCTCCTACGAGCAGTACTTC

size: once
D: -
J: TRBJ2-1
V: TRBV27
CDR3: CASSLIIGSDAELFF
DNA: TGTGCCAGCAGTCTAATAATCGGCTCAGACGCAGAGTTGTTCTTC

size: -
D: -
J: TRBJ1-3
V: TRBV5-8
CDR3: CASSYRDSGNTIYF
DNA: TGTGCCAGCAGCTATCGGGATTCTGGAAACACCATATATTTT

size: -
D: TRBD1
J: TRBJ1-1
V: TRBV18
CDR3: CASSPRDRGLLDTEAFF
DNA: TGTGCCAGCTCACCCCGGGACAGGGGCCTATTAGACACTGAAGCTTTCTTT

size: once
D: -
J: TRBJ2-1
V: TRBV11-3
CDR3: CASSLELGNEQFF
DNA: TGTGCCAGCAGCTTAGAGTTGGGGAATGAGCAGTTCTTC

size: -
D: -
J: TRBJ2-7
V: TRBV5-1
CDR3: CASSFEGVSYEQYF
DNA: TGCGCCAGCAGCTTCGAGGGGGTCTCCTACGAGCAGTACTTC

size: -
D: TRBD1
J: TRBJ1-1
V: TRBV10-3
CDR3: CAIKQGDRTEAFF
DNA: TGTGCCATCAAACAGGGGGACCGGACTGAAGCTTTCTTT

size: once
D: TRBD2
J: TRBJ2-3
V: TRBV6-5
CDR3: CASSYTGGQEDTQYF
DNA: TGTGCCAGCAGTTATACGGGGGGGCAGGAAGATACGCAGTATTTT

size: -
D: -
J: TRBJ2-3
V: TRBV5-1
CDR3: CASSTDGPSTDTQYF
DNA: TGCGCCAGCAGCACGGACGGTCCTAGCACAGATACGCAGTATTTT

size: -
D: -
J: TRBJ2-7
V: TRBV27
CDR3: CASSSGLGSDEQYF
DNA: TGTGCCAGCAGTTCCGGACTGGGATCTGACGAGCAGTACTTC

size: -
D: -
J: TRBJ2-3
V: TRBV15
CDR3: CATSNQYRVLQYF
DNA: TGTGCCACCAGCAACCAATACAGGGTCTTGCAGTATTTT

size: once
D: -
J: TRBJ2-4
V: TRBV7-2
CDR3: CASSLVPGLGNIQYF
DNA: TGTGCCAGCAGCTTAGTACCCGGACTGGGAAACATTCAGTACTTC

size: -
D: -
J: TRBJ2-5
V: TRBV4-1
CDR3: CASSYERGWETQYF
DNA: TGCGCCAGCAGCTACGAAAGGGGCTGGGAGACCCAGTACTTC

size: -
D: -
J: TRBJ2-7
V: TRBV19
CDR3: CASSGVGRPNSYEQYF
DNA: TGTGCCAGTAGTGGGGTAGGGAGGCCCAATTCCTACGAGCAGTACTTC

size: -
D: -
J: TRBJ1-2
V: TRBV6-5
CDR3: CASSTGGIYGYTF
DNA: TGTGCCAGCAGTACTGGGGGCATCTATGGCTACACCTTC

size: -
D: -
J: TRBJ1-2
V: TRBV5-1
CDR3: CASSSPGLRTYGYTF
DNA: TGCGCCAGCAGCTCCCCGGGACTCCGGACCTATGGCTACACCTTC

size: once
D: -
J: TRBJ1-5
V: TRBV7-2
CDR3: CASSFRDNQPQHF
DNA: TGTGCCAGCAGCTTCAGGGACAATCAGCCCCAGCATTTT

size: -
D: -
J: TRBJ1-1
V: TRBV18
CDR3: CASSPGNTEAFF
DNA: TGTGCCAGCTCACCGGGGAACACTGAAGCTTTCTTT

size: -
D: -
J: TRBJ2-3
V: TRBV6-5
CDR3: CASSTGFSTDTQYF
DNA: TGTGCCAGCAGTACAGGGTTCAGCACAGATACGCAGTATTTT

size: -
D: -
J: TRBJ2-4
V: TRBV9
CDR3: CASSVGARPTPLAKNIQYF
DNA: TGTGCCAGCAGCGTAGGGGCACGGCCAACCCCCCTAGCCAAAAACATTCAGTACTTC

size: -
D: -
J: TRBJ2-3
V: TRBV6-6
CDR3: CASSRGTADTDTQYF
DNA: TGTGCCAGCAGCCGCGGGACCGCAGACACAGATACGCAGTATTTT

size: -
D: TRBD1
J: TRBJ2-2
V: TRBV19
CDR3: CASTTGTGADTGELFF
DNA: TGTGCCAGTACCACCGGGACAGGGGCGGACACCGGGGAGCTGTTTTTT

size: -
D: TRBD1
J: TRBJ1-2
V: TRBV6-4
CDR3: CATRGGQRRYGYTF
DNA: TGTGCCACCAGGGGGGGACAGCGTCGGTATGGCTACACCTTC

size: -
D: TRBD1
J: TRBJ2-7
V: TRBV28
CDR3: CASRSSDRGRDEQYF
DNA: TGTGCCAGCCGATCATCGGACAGGGGGCGTGACGAGCAGTACTTC

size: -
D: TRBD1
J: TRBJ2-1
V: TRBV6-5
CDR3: CASSPRQGAGNEQFF
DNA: TGTGCCAGCAGTCCGCGACAGGGGGCAGGGAATGAGCAGTTCTTC

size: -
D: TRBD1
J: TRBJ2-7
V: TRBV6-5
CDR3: CASGQAPFSYEQYF
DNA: TGTGCCAGCGGACAGGCGCCTTTCTCCTACGAGCAGTACTTC

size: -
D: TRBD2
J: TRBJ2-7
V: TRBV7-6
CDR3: CASSLVRGGVYEQYF
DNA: TGTGCCAGCAGCTTAGTTAGGGGAGGGGTCTACGAGCAGTACTTC

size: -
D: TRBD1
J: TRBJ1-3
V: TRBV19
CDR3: CASSGQGVGNTIYF
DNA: TGTGCCAGTAGTGGACAGGGTGTCGGAAACACCATATATTTT

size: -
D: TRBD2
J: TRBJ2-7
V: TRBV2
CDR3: CASRRGLDYEQYF
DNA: TGTGCCAGCAGGCGAGGACTAGACTACGAGCAGTACTTC

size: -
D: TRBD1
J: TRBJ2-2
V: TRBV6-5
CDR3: CASSYQGATGELFF
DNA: TGTGCCAGCAGCTACCAGGGGGCAACCGGGGAGCTGTTTTTT

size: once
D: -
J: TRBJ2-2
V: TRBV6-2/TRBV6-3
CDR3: CASSYSTGTQEKLFF
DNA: TGTGCCAGCAGTTACTCGACGGGGACCCAGGAGAAGCTGTTTTTT